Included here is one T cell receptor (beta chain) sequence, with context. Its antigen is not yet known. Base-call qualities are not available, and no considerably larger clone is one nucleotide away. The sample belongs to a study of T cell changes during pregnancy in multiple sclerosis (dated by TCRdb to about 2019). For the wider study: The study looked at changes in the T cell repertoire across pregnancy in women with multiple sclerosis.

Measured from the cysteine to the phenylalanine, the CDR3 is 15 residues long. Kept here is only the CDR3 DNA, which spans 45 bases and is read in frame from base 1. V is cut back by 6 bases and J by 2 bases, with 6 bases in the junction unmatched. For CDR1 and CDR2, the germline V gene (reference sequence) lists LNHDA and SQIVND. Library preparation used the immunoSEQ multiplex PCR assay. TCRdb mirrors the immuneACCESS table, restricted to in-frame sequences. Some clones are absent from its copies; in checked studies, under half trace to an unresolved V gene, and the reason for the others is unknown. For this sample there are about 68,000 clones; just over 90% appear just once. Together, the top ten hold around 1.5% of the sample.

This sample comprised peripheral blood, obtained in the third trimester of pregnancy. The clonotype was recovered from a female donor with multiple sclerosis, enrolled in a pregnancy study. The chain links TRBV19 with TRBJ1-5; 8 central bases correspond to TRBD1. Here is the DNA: TGTGCCAGTAGAGACGGACAGGGCCGCAATCAGCCCCAGCATTTT. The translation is CASRDGQGRNQPQHF.